The 27 T cell receptor beta chains below all came from one sample that was sequenced in a study of T-cell memory formation after mild COVID-19. TCRdb re-called the 5' RACE reads with MiXCR, one entry per CDR3 protein. Of 250,000 to 300,000 distinct CDR3 sequences in the sample, roughly 15% are singletons; the top ten hold 22%. Sequencing used PBMCs or a T cell subset sorted from them (not recorded which). The source of these receptors is a man between 18 and 35 years old who had mild COVID-19 (a few samples of this study predate the infection). Cell type and time point are not known.

The sample holds a few counts of this clonotype. The chain has TRBV12-3 or TRBV12-4 and TRBJ2-2; D gene uncertain. Between the trimmed V and J ends, which lost 5 bases and 1 base, there was a span of 8 bases. This CDR3 spans 14 amino acids. As DNA, the CDR3 is TGTGCCAGCAGTGGAGACGGGAACACCGGGGAGCTGTTTTTT. It is translated as CASSGDGNTGELFF.

The chain joins TRBV12-3 or TRBV12-4 to TRBJ2-7, with 9 bases aligning to TRBD1. V was pared by 6 bases and J by 1 base, with 7 bases of the junction left unmatched. This CDR3 spans 15 amino acids. The CDR3 here is CASSRGTGISYEQYF. CDR3 DNA sequence: TGTGCCAGCAGCCGCGGGACAGGGATATCCTACGAGCAGTACTTC.

A few counts support this clonotype. The chain employs TRBV5-1 and TRBJ2-1, with 10 bases fitting TRBD2. CDR3 length: 14 amino acids. Germline V gives CDR1 SGHRS, CDR2 YFSETQ. The V gene end was trimmed by 2 bases and the J gene end by 8 bases; junction bases not matched to a gene: 4. The chain's CDR3 is CASSLAGGPYEQFF. The DNA for the CDR3 is TGCGCCAGCAGCTTAGCGGGGGGGCCGTATGAGCAGTTCTTC.

This clonotype has just a few counts. The chain has TRBV28 and TRBJ1-1, with 9 bases identical to TRBD1. The germline V gene encodes CDR1 MDHEN and CDR2 SYDVKM. V was pared by 5 bases and J by 12 bases, with 7 bases of the junction left unmatched. The CDR3 is made up of 12 amino acids. This CDR3 is CASSGPGTGSFF. CDR3 sequence (DNA): TGTGCCAGCAGTGGACCCGGGACAGGGTCTTTCTTT. The variable domain in full, with the rest retrieved from reference TRBV28 and TRBJ1-1, is DVKVTQSSRYLVKRTGEKVFLECVQDMDHENMFWYRQDPGLGLRLIYFSYDVKMKEKGDIPEGYSVSREKKERFSLILESASTNQTSMYLCASSGPGTGSFFGQGTRLTVV.

This clonotype was detected only a few times. The J gene is TRBJ2-3, the V gene TRBV20-1, with a tentative D call TRBD2 (5 bases). CDR3 length equals 15 residues. V dropped 8 bases and J dropped 0 bases, with 18 bases sitting between them. CDR1 and CDR2 from the germline V gene are DFQATT and SNEGSKA (reference sequence). CDR3 nucleotide sequence: TGCAGTCCCATAGGGATCCAGCGGAGCACAGATACGCAGTATTTT. Its translation: CSPIGIQRSTDTQYF.

The sample holds a few counts of this clonotype. The chain couples TRBV7-2 to TRBJ2-1; 8 bases map to TRBD2. Trimming cost V 4 bases and J 8 bases; bases outside gene matches: 7. Germline values: CDR1 SGHTA, CDR2 FQGNSA. The CDR3 covers 14 residues. CDR3 loop: CASSSTSGGHEQFF. The CDR3, as DNA: TGTGCCAGCAGCTCTACGTCGGGGGGGCATGAGCAGTTCTTC.

The rearrangement links TRBV6-2 or TRBV6-3 to TRBJ2-5; D not certain. With 7 bases removed from V and 5 bases from J, the gap between germline ends came to 14 bases. CDR1 and CDR2 (germline): MNHEY, SVGEGT. The CDR3 spans 13 residues. The CDR3 DNA reads TGTGCCAGCAAGAGCCTGAGTGAGGAGACCCAGTACTTC. Encoded protein: CASKSLSEETQYF.

This rearrangement joins TRBV7-9 to TRBJ2-3; 10 bases match TRBD2. The J segment lost 9 bases and the V segment lost 3 bases, leaving 12 bases of the junction unmatched. The CDR3 loop spans 16 amino acids. CDR1 and CDR2 (germline): SEHNR, FQNEAQ (reference sequence). This CDR3 is CASSFSAGGRINTQYF. The CDR3, as DNA: TGTGCCAGCAGCTTTTCAGCGGGGGGGCGAATCAACACGCAGTATTTT.

The V and J genes are TRBV7-9 and TRBJ2-7, with a possible D match to TRBD1 (6 bases). Deletions cut 5 bases from V and 1 base from J, with 12 bases between. CDR1 and CDR2 from the germline V gene are SEHNR and FQNEAQ (reference sequence). The CDR3 runs to 14 residues. CDR3: CASSHTQGSYEQYF. In nucleotides, the CDR3 is TGTGCCAGCAGCCATACACAGGGATCCTACGAGCAGTACTTC. Supplemented by reference TRBV7-9 and TRBJ2-7, the full variable domain reads DTGVSQNPRHKITKRGQNVTFRCDPISEHNRLYWYRQTLGQGPEFLTYFQNEAQLEKSRLLSDRFSAERPKGSFSTLEIQRTEQGDSAMYLCASSHTQGSYEQYFGPGTRLTVT.

V is TRBV6-6 and J is TRBJ1-1; D call uncertain. The V end lost 3 bases, the J end lost 2 bases, and 19 bases lay between the germline ends. CDR1 and CDR2 (germline): MNHNY, SVGAGI (reference sequence). CDR3 length: 17 amino acids. The CDR3 nucleotides read TGTGCCAGCAGTTATAATGGCGGACGAGAAATTAACACTGAAGCTTTCTTT. Translating gives CASSYNGGREINTEAFF.

This clonotype appeared many times. CDR3 in DNA: TGTGCCAGCAGCCAAGGGGACGGTGGAAACACCATATATTTT. It is translated as CASSQGDGGNTIYF. The chain joins TRBV3-1 to TRBJ1-3, with TRBD1 as a possible D gene (5 bases). Looked up from germline, CDR1 is LGHDT and CDR2 is YNNKEL (reference sequence). V gave up 1 base and J gave up 3 bases, with 7 bases separating them. The CDR3 loop spans 14 amino acids.

This chain joins TRBV7-9 and TRBJ1-4; D not resolved. V dropped 1 base and J dropped 0 bases, with 12 bases sitting between them. CDR1 and CDR2 from the germline V gene are SEHNR and FQNEAQ (reference sequence). This CDR3 has 17 residues. CDR3 region: CASSLGVSSATNEKLFF. The CDR3, as DNA: TGTGCCAGCAGCTTAGGAGTCTCTTCGGCAACTAATGAAAAACTGTTTTTT.

This clonotype was observed a few times. The V and J genes are TRBV5-1 and TRBJ2-1; D not resolved. This CDR3 spans 14 amino acids. Germline V gene sequence: CDR1 SGHRS, CDR2 YFSETQ. Trimming pared 8 bases from V and 4 bases from J, leaving 16 bases between. CDR3 sequence: CASTVPNSYNEQFF. The CDR3 DNA follows: TGCGCCAGTACCGTTCCTAACTCTTACAATGAGCAGTTCTTC.

This rearrangement joins TRBV7-2 to TRBJ1-2, with a tentative D call TRBD1 (5 bases). Germline V gene data show CDR1 as SGHTA and CDR2 as FQGNSA. The V and J ends lost 4 bases and 5 bases respectively, with 17 bases between them. The CDR3 extends over 15 amino acids. CDR3: CASSSPVKGPYGYTF. The CDR3 coding sequence is TGTGCCAGCAGCTCCCCCGTTAAGGGGCCGTATGGCTACACCTTC.

Only a few counts were recorded for this clonotype. This sequence joins TRBV6-2 or TRBV6-3 and TRBJ2-2; 8 nucleotides line up with TRBD1. Germline CDR1 is MNHEY and CDR2 is SVGEGT. Unmatched junction bases numbered 8, after V lost 6 bases and J lost 2 bases. CDR3 length: 16 amino acids. As DNA, the CDR3 is TGTGCCAGCAGGCCGCTCGGGACAGGTAACACCGGGGAGCTGTTTTTT. Its translation is CASRPLGTGNTGELFF.

This clonotype occurred many times. The chain is built from TRBV7-9 and TRBJ2-1; D is tentatively TRBD1 or TRBD2 (6 bases each). V lost 5 bases to trimming and J lost 2 bases, with 16 bases between them. Germline V lookup: CDR1 SEHNR, CDR2 FQNEAQ (reference sequence). The CDR3 is 16 amino acids. The CDR3: CASSLLWGATYNEQFF. The DNA of the CDR3 is TGTGCCAGCAGCCTGCTTTGGGGGGCGACCTACAATGAGCAGTTCTTC.

The chain employs TRBV2 and TRBJ2-2, with D possibly matching TRBD1 (6 bases). Germline CDR1 is SNHLY and CDR2 is FYNNEI. This CDR3 contains 14 residues. V lost 5 bases, J lost 3 bases, and 10 bases lay in between. CDR3 sequence (DNA): TGTGCCAGCAGTTCTCCAGGGGACACCGGGGAGCTGTTTTTT. It yields the protein CASSSPGDTGELFF.

This chain joins TRBV12-3 or TRBV12-4 and TRBJ2-2; D unresolved. CDR3 length: 12 amino acids. Trimming removed 4 bases at V and 5 bases at J, with 5 bases between. CDR3: CASSSMTGELFF. As DNA, the CDR3 is TGTGCCAGCAGTTCGATGACCGGGGAGCTGTTTTTT.

The V and J genes are TRBV10-3 and TRBJ1-5; D is undetermined. Trimming cost V 1 base and J 0 bases, with 4 bases left between them. CDR3 length equals 14 residues. From germline, CDR1 is ENHRY and CDR2 SYGVKD. The CDR3 coding sequence is TGTGCCATCAGTGAGTTCAATAGCAATCAGCCCCAGCATTTT. This gives the protein CAISEFNSNQPQHF.

The J gene is TRBJ1-4, the V gene TRBV25-1; no definite D call. Deletions cut 6 bases from V and 7 bases from J, with 6 bases between. The CDR3 is 11 residues long. Per germline, CDR1 MGHDK and CDR2 SYGVNS. The CDR3 is CASREGEKLFF. The CDR3 DNA reads as TGTGCCAGCAGGGAGGGTGAAAAACTGTTTTTT.

This clonotype showed up many times. The rearrangement uses TRBV7-2 and TRBJ2-5; TRBD2 aligns across 13 bases. Germline V lookup: CDR1 SGHTA, CDR2 FQGNSA. The CDR3 loop spans 16 amino acids. V trimming: 5 bases; J trimming: 2 bases; junction bases outside the gene matches: 5. CDR3 nucleotides: TGTGCCAGCAGCCATAGACTAGCGGGGGGTCAAGAGACCCAGTACTTC. It translates to CASSHRLAGGQETQYF.

A few counts support this clonotype. The rearrangement joins TRBV6-2 or TRBV6-3 to TRBJ2-7, with D maybe TRBD1 (6 bases). This CDR3 region has 14 residues. Germline assignment: CDR1 MNHEY and CDR2 SVGEGT. V lost 4 bases and J lost 2, with 12 bases in between. The CDR3 bases are TGTGCCAGCAGTTCGGACAGACCTACCTACGAGCAGTACTTC. Protein sequence: CASSSDRPTYEQYF.

The table lists this clonotype with many counts. The chain is built from TRBV4-3 and TRBJ2-1, with 10 bases identical to TRBD2. Germline CDR1 LGHNA, CDR2 YSLEER. The CDR3 contains 15 residues. The J segment lost 7 bases and the V segment lost 4 bases, leaving 7 bases of the junction unmatched. Here the CDR3 DNA reads TGCGCCAGCAGCCTCAGCGGGGGGGCCAAGAATGAGCAGTTCTTC. Translation gives CASSLSGGAKNEQFF.

The table lists this clonotype with a few counts. The chain combines TRBV20-1 with TRBJ2-2, with 10 positions matching TRBD1. Germline V gene lookup returns CDR1 DFQATT and CDR2 SNEGSKA (reference sequence). V dropped 5 bases and J dropped 6; count of bases not matched to a gene: 3. The CDR3 spans 13 residues. CDR3 residues: CSAYGTGAGELFF. Here the CDR3 DNA reads TGCAGTGCTTACGGGACAGGGGCCGGGGAGCTGTTTTTT.

The V gene is TRBV5-1, the J gene TRBJ2-2; maybe TRBD1 (6 bases). Germline CDR1 is SGHRS and CDR2 is YFSETQ. CDR3 length equals 15 residues. V lost 5 bases and J 3 bases, leaving 14 bases between the germline ends. CDR3 in amino acids: CASSIIQGDTGELFF. Here the CDR3 DNA reads TGCGCCAGCAGTATAATACAGGGAGACACCGGGGAGCTGTTTTTT.

The rearrangement joins TRBV6-1 to TRBJ2-3; D ambiguous. The V end lost 4 bases, the J end lost 2 bases, and 19 bases lay between the germline ends. CDR1 and CDR2 (germline): MNHNS, SASEGT. This CDR3 has 17 residues. The DNA for the CDR3 is TGTGCCAGCAGTGGCGGAAATAGCATGGGGTTCACAGATACGCAGTATTTT. Translation: CASSGGNSMGFTDTQYF.

This chain connects TRBV7-9 to TRBJ2-7, with TRBD1 identical over 10 bases. The V segment lost 5 bases and the J segment 5 bases; nucleotides outside the gene matches: 9. Germline CDR1 and CDR2: SEHNR and FQNEAQ (reference sequence). The CDR3 is made up of 15 amino acids. CDR3: CASSAVGTGDHEQYV. DNA of the CDR3: TGTGCCAGCAGCGCAGTTGGGACAGGGGATCACGAGCAGTACGTC.